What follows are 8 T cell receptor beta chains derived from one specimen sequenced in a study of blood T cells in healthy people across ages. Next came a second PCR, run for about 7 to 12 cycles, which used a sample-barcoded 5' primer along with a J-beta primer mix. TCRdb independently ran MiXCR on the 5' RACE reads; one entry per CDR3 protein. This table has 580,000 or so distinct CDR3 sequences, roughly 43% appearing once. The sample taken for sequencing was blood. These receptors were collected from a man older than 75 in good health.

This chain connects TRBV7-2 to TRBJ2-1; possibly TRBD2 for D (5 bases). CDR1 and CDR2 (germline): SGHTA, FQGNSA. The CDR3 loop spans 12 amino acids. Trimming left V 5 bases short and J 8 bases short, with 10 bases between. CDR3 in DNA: TGTGCCAGCAGCCGGGGTATCCATGAGCAGTTCTTC. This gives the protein CASSRGIHEQFF. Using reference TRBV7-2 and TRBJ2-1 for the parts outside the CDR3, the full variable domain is GAGVSQSPSNKVTEKGKDVELRCDPISGHTALYWYRQSLGQGLEFLIYFQGNSAPDKSGLPSDRFSAERTGGSVSTLTIQRTQQEDSAVYLCASSRGIHEQFFGPGTRLTVL.

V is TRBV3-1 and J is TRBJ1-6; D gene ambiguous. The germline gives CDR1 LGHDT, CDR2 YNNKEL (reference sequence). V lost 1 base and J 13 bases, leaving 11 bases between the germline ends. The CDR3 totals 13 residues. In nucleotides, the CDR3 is TGTGCCAGCAGCCAAGGCCGTAATTTCCCCCTCCACTTT. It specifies CASSQGRNFPLHF.

Written as DNA, the CDR3 is TGCAGTTCTCGGACAGGCTTAAACTATGGCTACACCTTC. Its translation is CSSRTGLNYGYTF. V gene TRBV20-1 combines with J gene TRBJ1-2; 7 nucleotides line up with TRBD1. Trimming removed 8 bases from V and 2 bases from J; junction bases left unmatched: 8. The CDR3 consists of 13 residues. Germline CDR1 reads DFQATT; CDR2 reads SNEGSKA (reference sequence).

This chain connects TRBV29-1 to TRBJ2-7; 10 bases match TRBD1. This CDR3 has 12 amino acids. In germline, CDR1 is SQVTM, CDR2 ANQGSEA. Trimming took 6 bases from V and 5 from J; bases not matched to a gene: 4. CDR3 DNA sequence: TGCAGCGTCGACAGGGGGCACGACGAGCAGTACTTC. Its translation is CSVDRGHDEQYF.

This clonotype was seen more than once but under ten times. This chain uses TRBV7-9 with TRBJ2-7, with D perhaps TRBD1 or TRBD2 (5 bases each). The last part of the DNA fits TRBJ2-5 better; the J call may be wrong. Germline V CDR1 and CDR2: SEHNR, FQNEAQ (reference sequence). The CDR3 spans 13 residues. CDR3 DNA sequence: TGTGCCAGCAGCCATGGGGGAAGAGAGACCCAGTACTTC. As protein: CASSHGGRETQYF.

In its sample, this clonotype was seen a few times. Here the CDR3 reads CSASGGGPQETQYF. CDR3 nucleotide sequence: TGCAGTGCTAGCGGGGGGGGACCCCAAGAGACCCAGTACTTC. J is TRBJ2-5 and V is TRBV20-1; 8 bases map to TRBD2. Germline V gene sequence: CDR1 DFQATT, CDR2 SNEGSKA (reference sequence). Trimming cost V 3 bases and J 1 base; bases outside gene matches: 4. The CDR3 has 14 residues.

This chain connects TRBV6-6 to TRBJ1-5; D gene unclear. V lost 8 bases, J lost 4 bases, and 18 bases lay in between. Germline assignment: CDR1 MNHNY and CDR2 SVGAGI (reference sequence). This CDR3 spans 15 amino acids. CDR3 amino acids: CASRDRVRSNQPQHF. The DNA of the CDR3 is TGTGCCAGCCGCGATCGGGTGAGAAGTAATCAGCCCCAGCATTTT.

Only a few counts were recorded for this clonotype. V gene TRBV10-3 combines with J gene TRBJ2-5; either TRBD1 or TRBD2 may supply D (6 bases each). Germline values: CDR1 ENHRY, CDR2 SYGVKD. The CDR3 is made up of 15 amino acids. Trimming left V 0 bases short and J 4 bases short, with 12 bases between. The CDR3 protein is CAISESGGKGETQYF. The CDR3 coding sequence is TGTGCCATCAGTGAGTCGGGGGGCAAGGGAGAGACCCAGTACTTC.